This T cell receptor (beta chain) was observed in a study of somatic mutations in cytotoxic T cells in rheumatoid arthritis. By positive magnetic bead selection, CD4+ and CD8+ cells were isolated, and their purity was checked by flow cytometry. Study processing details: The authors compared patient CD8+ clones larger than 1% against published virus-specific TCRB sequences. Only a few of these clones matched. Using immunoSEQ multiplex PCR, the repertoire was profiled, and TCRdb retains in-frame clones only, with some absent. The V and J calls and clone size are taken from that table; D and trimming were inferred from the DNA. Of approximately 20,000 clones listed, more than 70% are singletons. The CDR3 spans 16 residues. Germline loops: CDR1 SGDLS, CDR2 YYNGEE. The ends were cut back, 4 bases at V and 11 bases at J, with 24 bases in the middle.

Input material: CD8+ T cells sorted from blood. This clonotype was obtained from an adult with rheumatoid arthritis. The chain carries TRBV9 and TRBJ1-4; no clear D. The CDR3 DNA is TGTGCCAGCAGCTTAGGCGCTCCCCCAGATCCCCGGAAACTGTTTTTT. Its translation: CASSLGAPPDPRKLFF.